This T cell receptor (beta chain) stems from a study of response to subunit inactivated influenza vaccine. Germline V gene lookup returns CDR1 SGHRS and CDR2 YFSETQ. V was clipped by 4 bases and J by 5 bases, with 13 bases between them. This CDR3 has 14 residues. Via MiXCR, TCRdb re-called the RT-PCR reads, giving one row per CDR3 protein. The sample holds about 650,000 distinct CDR3 sequences, approximately 14% seen once. This clonotype was observed a few times. The clonotype was recovered from a man aged 45-60 years who received an inactivated influenza vaccine. The chain joins TRBV5-1 to TRBJ2-1; D might be TRBD1 (6 bases). The sequenced sample was PBMCs from blood, obtained roughly 2 weeks before vaccination. For the CDR3, the DNA is TGCGCCAGCAGCCGGGTAAACAGGGACAATGAGCAGTTCTTC. Translation: CASSRVNRDNEQFF.